A single sample gave rise to the 18 T cell receptor beta chains below, sequenced in a study of Ad26.COV2.S vaccination and SARS-CoV-2 variants. As to treatment: approximately 18 received Ad26.COV2.S at low or high dose, single or two shots; roughly five received placebo; per-sample allocation not given. The study sampled participants on day 63 after the first vaccine or placebo injection. Sequencing used immunoSEQ multiplex PCR; TCRdb keeps in-frame clones, though not all of them. The sample has about 410,000 clones, roughly 90% seen once; the top ten hold under 2%. This specimen consisted of peripheral blood, obtained in a trial of Ad26.COV2.S vaccine versus placebo. These receptor sequences come from a person between 18 and 60 years old who received the Ad26.COV2.S COVID-19 vaccine or a placebo.

The chain combines TRBV28 with TRBJ2-1, with 11 nucleotides matching TRBD1. The CDR3 runs 15 residues. J lost 8 bases, V lost 2 bases, and 5 bases had no gene match. Per the germline V gene, CDR1 is MDHEN and CDR2 is SYDVKM. The CDR3 protein is CASSLRDRGFYEQFF. CDR3 coding DNA: TGTGCCAGCAGTTTAAGGGACAGGGGGTTCTATGAGCAGTTCTTC.

CDR3: CASSFRSGANVLTF. In DNA form, the CDR3 reads TGTGCCAGCAGCTTCCGCTCTGGGGCCAACGTCCTGACTTTC. The rearrangement uses TRBV11-2 and TRBJ2-6; D unclear. V dropped 3 bases and J dropped 0 bases, with 3 bases sitting between them. Germline-derived CDR1 and CDR2 are SGHAT and FQNNGV. The CDR3 covers 14 residues.

The V gene is TRBV7-9, the J gene TRBJ1-1; D is undetermined. Germline loops: CDR1 SEHNR, CDR2 FQNEAQ (reference sequence). The V and J ends lost 6 bases and 0 bases respectively, with 23 bases between them. The CDR3 runs 18 residues. The CDR3 bases are TGTGCCAGCAGACCCTCTATCGGTAGTCTGGAATTGAACACTGAAGCTTTCTTT. It translates to CASRPSIGSLELNTEAFF.

The CDR3 loop reads CASSSGGNTEAFF. The CDR3 DNA reads TGTGCCAGCAGTTCTGGGGGGAACACTGAAGCTTTCTTT. This chain links TRBV6-2 or TRBV6-3 with TRBJ1-1; perhaps TRBD1 as D (5 bases). The CDR3 consists of 13 residues. V shed 4 bases and J shed 1 base, with 7 bases lying between them. The germline V gene encodes CDR1 MNHEY and CDR2 SVGEGT.

This sequence joins TRBV30 and TRBJ1-4, with D perhaps TRBD1 (6 bases). The CDR3 consists of 14 residues. Germline V gene sequence: CDR1 GTSNPN, CDR2 SVGIG (reference sequence). The ends were cut back, 0 bases at V and 6 bases at J, with 11 bases in the middle. CDR3 coding DNA: TGTGCCTGGAGTGTGGACAGCAGAGATGAAAAACTGTTTTTT. Residues: CAWSVDSRDEKLFF.

This chain joins TRBV5-6 and TRBJ1-1; D not certain. Trimming shortened V by 2 bases and J by 2 bases, and 10 bases separated the two germline ends. The CDR3 has 14 residues. Looked up from germline, CDR1 is SGHDT and CDR2 is YYEEEE. The CDR3 DNA is TGTGCCAGCAGCTTTCCGGGCGAAAACACTGAAGCTTTCTTT. It encodes CASSFPGENTEAFF.

V and J are TRBV2 and TRBJ1-3, with 8 nucleotides matching TRBD1. The CDR3 runs 14 residues. V shed 9 bases, J shed 2 bases, and the junction held 6 bases outside the gene matches. Germline V gene sequence: CDR1 SNHLY, CDR2 FYNNEI. CDR3 residues: CASQIQGAGNTIYF. The DNA of the CDR3 is TGTGCCAGTCAGATACAGGGGGCTGGAAACACCATATATTTT.

The V gene is TRBV3-1 (or the pseudogene TRBV3-2), the J gene TRBJ1-2, with D maybe TRBD1 (6 bases). The germline gives CDR1 LGHDT, CDR2 YNNKEL (reference sequence). V lost 4 bases and J lost 0, with 9 bases in between. This CDR3 has 14 amino acids. CDR3 region: CASSLGTSNYGYTF. In DNA, the CDR3 is TGTGCCAGCAGCCTCGGGACATCTAACTATGGCTACACCTTC.

This clone has only a few counts. The V gene is TRBV4-1, the J gene TRBJ2-2, with 10 bases fitting TRBD1. The trim removed 1 base at V and 1 base at J, leaving 6 bases unmatched. The CDR3 consists of 18 residues. CDR1 and CDR2 from the germline V gene are MGHRA and YSYEKL. The CDR3 coding sequence is TGCGCCAGCAGCCAAGCCTTCCGGGACAGGGGGAACACCGGGGAGCTGTTTTTT. Translated, it gives CASSQAFRDRGNTGELFF.

The rearrangement uses TRBV30 and TRBJ1-5, with D perhaps TRBD1 (5 bases). The V gene lost 3 bases and the J gene lost 6 bases, with 21 bases spanning the gap. Per the germline V gene, CDR1 is GTSNPN and CDR2 is SVGIG (reference sequence). This CDR3 comprises 16 residues. The CDR3 protein is CAWRAHGGPGIQPQHF. Here the CDR3 DNA reads TGTGCCTGGAGAGCCCACGGGGGTCCAGGAATTCAGCCCCAGCATTTT.

V gene TRBV19 combines with J gene TRBJ1-5, with a possible D match to TRBD1 (6 bases). From germline, CDR1 is LNHDA and CDR2 SQIVND (reference sequence). The CDR3 sequence is 17 residues long. Trimming removed 6 bases at V and 3 bases at J, with 21 bases between. The CDR3 sequence is CASRSQSGGANNQPQHF. CDR3 DNA sequence: TGTGCCAGTAGATCTCAGAGTGGGGGGGCAAACAATCAGCCCCAGCATTTT.

This clone was seen a single time. This chain connects TRBV13 to TRBJ2-7; D is unresolved. The V gene lost 4 bases and the J gene lost 2 bases, with 12 bases spanning the gap. There are 14 residues in the CDR3. Germline assignment: CDR1 PRHDT and CDR2 FYEKMQ (reference sequence). CDR3 in DNA: TGTGCCAGCAGCTCAACGCTGGGAACCTACGAGCAGTACTTC. Its translation: CASSSTLGTYEQYF.

The chain is built from TRBV3-1 (or the pseudogene TRBV3-2) and TRBJ2-1; 10 nucleotides align to TRBD2. Germline loops: CDR1 LGHDT, CDR2 YNNKEL (reference sequence). The V gene end was trimmed by 1 base and the J gene end by 0 bases; junction bases not matched to a gene: 0. This CDR3 has 16 residues. This CDR3 reads CASSQASGGSYNEQFF. For the CDR3, the DNA is TGTGCCAGCAGCCAAGCTAGCGGGGGCTCCTACAATGAGCAGTTCTTC.

This chain joins TRBV7-8 and TRBJ2-2; the D gene is possibly TRBD1 (7 bases). Trimming took 6 bases from V and 7 from J, leaving 18 bases between them. From germline, CDR1 is SGHVS and CDR2 FQNEAQ. This CDR3 region has 15 residues. The CDR3 reads CASRRQGGVNGELFF. The CDR3 DNA follows: TGTGCCAGCAGGAGGCAGGGGGGCGTTAACGGGGAGCTGTTTTTT.

The CDR3 DNA reads as TGTGCCAGCTCAACACTAGCGCGTCGGGGCAAGGACACTGAAGCTTTCTTT. Amino acids: CASSTLARRGKDTEAFF. V is TRBV18 and J is TRBJ1-1, with D possibly matching TRBD1 (5 bases). The V and J ends lost 5 bases and 3 bases respectively, with 22 bases between them. CDR1 and CDR2 (germline): KGHSH, LQKENI. This CDR3 region has 17 residues.

This clone has only one observation. The rearrangement uses TRBV2 and TRBJ2-2, with unresolved D. The CDR3 is 12 residues long. Germline CDR1 SNHLY, CDR2 FYNNEI. V lost 6 bases and J 4 bases, leaving 6 bases between the germline ends. CDR3 DNA: TGTGCCAGCAGGGGGATCACCGGGGAGCTGTTTTTT. It yields the protein CASRGITGELFF.

This clone appeared a single time. This sequence joins TRBV7-2 and TRBJ2-3; 8 nucleotides align to TRBD1. In germline, CDR1 is SGHTA, CDR2 FQGNSA. V lost 5 bases and J lost 4; bases outside the gene matches: 8. This CDR3 is built from 15 residues. Here the CDR3 reads CASSTREDRADTQYF. The DNA for the CDR3 is TGTGCCAGCAGCACACGAGAGGACAGGGCAGATACGCAGTATTTT. The full variable domain, completed using reference TRBV7-2 and TRBJ2-3, is GAGVSQSPSNKVTEKGKDVELRCDPISGHTALYWYRQSLGQGLEFLIYFQGNSAPDKSGLPSDRFSAERTGGSVSTLTIQRTQQEDSAVYLCASSTREDRADTQYFGPGTRLTVL.

The chain couples TRBV4-3 to TRBJ2-7; 9 bases match TRBD1. Trimming removed 1 base from V and 5 bases from J; junction bases left unmatched: 6. The CDR3 spans 15 residues. CDR1 is LGHNA and CDR2 is YSLEER in the germline V gene. CDR3 sequence reads: CASSQGRTGAHEQYF. CDR3 DNA sequence: TGCGCCAGCAGCCAAGGGCGGACAGGGGCCCACGAGCAGTACTTC.